One sample yielded the 27 T cell receptor beta chains listed below, sequenced in a study of OX40 agonist ivuxolimab in advanced cancers. This table comes from immunoSEQ multiplex PCR, and its TCRdb copy is limited to in-frame clones, with some not included. The data contain about 95,000 clones, roughly 84% of them singletons. The starting material was CD4+ or CD8+ T cells sorted from blood, obtained in a trial of the OX40 agonist ivuxolimab. The receptors come from an adult with an advanced solid tumor such as melanoma, head and neck, liver or kidney cancer.

CDR3 nucleotide sequence: TGTGCCAGCAGCTTGGCCTGGAATTTCATGAACACTGAAGCTTTCTTT. Amino acid sequence: CASSLAWNFMNTEAFF. The genes are TRBV5-6 and TRBJ1-1, with unresolved D. This CDR3 spans 16 amino acids. Looked up from germline, CDR1 is SGHDT and CDR2 is YYEEEE. Between the trimmed V and J ends, which lost 0 bases and 0 bases, there was a span of 12 bases.

The CDR3 DNA sequence: TGTGCCAGCAGATCCGGGACAGGGGGGACCGGGGATACGCAGTATTTT. Its translation: CASRSGTGGTGDTQYF. The chain employs TRBV27 and TRBJ2-3, with 11 bases lining up with TRBD1. Trimming cost V 6 bases and J 6 bases; bases outside gene matches: 11. CDR1 and CDR2 (germline): MNHEY, SMNVEV (reference sequence). CDR3 length: 16 residues.

About this clone itself: The junction shows a germline mismatch at one end, possibly a read error. This sequence joins TRBV13 and TRBJ1-2; possibly TRBD1 for D (5 bases). The germline CDR1 and CDR2 sequences are PRHDT and FYEKMQ (reference sequence). This CDR3 is built from 12 residues. Here the CDR3 reads CASSVSGDRHGF. The CDR3 nucleotides are TGTGCCAGCAGCGTCTCCGGGGACCGCCATGGCTTC. Supplemented by reference TRBV13 and TRBJ1-2, the full variable domain reads AAGVIQSPRHLIKEKRETATLKCYPIPRHDTVYWYQQGPGQDPQFLISFYEKMQSDKGSIPDRFSAQQFSDYHSELNMSSLELGDSALYFCASSVSGDRHGFGSGTRLTVV.

The rearrangement uses TRBV4-2 and TRBJ2-3; the D gene is possibly TRBD2 (6 bases). The CDR3 is made up of 14 amino acids. Germline lookup yields CDR1 LGHNA and CDR2 YNFKEQ. V was cut by 2 bases and J by 3 bases, with 9 bases left in between. The chain's CDR3 is CASSQNSGTDTQYF. CDR3 DNA: TGTGCCAGCAGCCAAAATAGCGGAACAGATACGCAGTATTTT.

This chain links TRBV5-6 with TRBJ2-3; 8 bases align to TRBD1. Germline lookup yields CDR1 SGHDT and CDR2 YYEEEE. V was pared by 4 bases and J by 5 bases, with 12 bases of the junction left unmatched. The CDR3 has 16 residues. The CDR3 bases are TGTGCCAGCAGCGACGACCCCGGACAGGGTATAGATACGCAGTATTTT. The encoded protein is CASSDDPGQGIDTQYF.

This chain connects TRBV7-2 to TRBJ2-3; no clear D gene. The V end lost 2 bases, the J end lost 0 bases, and 9 bases lay between the germline ends. The germline CDR1 and CDR2 sequences are SGHTA and FQGNSA. The CDR3 covers 15 residues. CDR3 DNA sequence: TGTGCCAGCAGCTTACGGGCCGGGAGCACAGATACGCAGTATTTT. It translates to CASSLRAGSTDTQYF.

This chain joins TRBV7-9 and TRBJ2-5; D unclear. Germline CDR1 SEHNR, CDR2 FQNEAQ (reference sequence). V dropped 5 bases and J dropped 5 bases, with 18 bases sitting between them. The CDR3 consists of 15 residues. The CDR3 sequence: CASSPPNPVGETQYF. The DNA for the CDR3 is TGTGCCAGCAGCCCCCCCAACCCCGTGGGCGAGACCCAGTACTTC.

The V call is TRBV7-9, the J call TRBJ2-5, with D unclear. This CDR3 comprises 13 residues. Germline V gene lookup returns CDR1 SEHNR and CDR2 FQNEAQ (reference sequence). Trimming removed 6 bases at V and 1 base at J, with 9 bases between. The CDR3 bases are TGTGCCAGCAGTATAGAGGCCCAAGAGACCCAGTACTTC. The encoded protein is CASSIEAQETQYF. Together with reference TRBV7-9 and TRBJ2-5, the CDR3 gives the full variable domain: DTGVSQNPRHKITKRGQNVTFRCDPISEHNRLYWYRQTLGQGPEFLTYFQNEAQLEKSRLLSDRFSAERPKGSFSTLEIQRTEQGDSAMYLCASSIEAQETQYFGPGTRLLVL.

The V call is TRBV11-1, the J call TRBJ2-2; D is perhaps TRBD1 (6 bases). The CDR3 covers 16 residues. From germline, CDR1 is SGHAT and CDR2 FQDESV (reference sequence). V lost 2 bases and J 5 bases, leaving 15 bases between the germline ends. In nucleotides, the CDR3 is TGTGCCAGCAGCTTAAATCCAGGGGCTAGGACCGGGGAGCTGTTTTTT. Translation: CASSLNPGARTGELFF.

This clone was seen a handful of times. The chain has TRBV11-2 and TRBJ2-4; D uncertain. The CDR3 runs to 14 residues. CDR1 and CDR2 (germline): SGHAT, FQNNGV. V shed 0 bases and J shed 3 bases, with 6 bases lying between them. CDR3 in amino acids: CASSLDRIKNIQYF. CDR3 bases: TGTGCCAGCAGCTTAGACAGGATCAAAAACATTCAGTACTTC.

The chain joins TRBV18 to TRBJ2-1, with 13 bases matching TRBD2. The CDR3 has 16 amino acids. The germline V gene has CDR1 KGHSH and CDR2 LQKENI. J was trimmed by 6 bases and V by 3 bases; bases with no gene match: 5. The CDR3 loop is CASSPFGTSGVNEQFF. The CDR3 nucleotides read TGTGCCAGCTCACCCTTTGGGACTAGCGGGGTCAATGAGCAGTTCTTC. The full variable domain, its missing parts supplied by reference TRBV18 and TRBJ2-1, is NAGVMQNPRHLVRRRGQEARLRCSPMKGHSHVYWYRQLPEEGLKFMVYLQKENIIDESGMPKERFSAEFPKEGPSILRIQQVVRGDSAAYFCASSPFGTSGVNEQFFGPGTRLTVL.

V and J are TRBV4-3 and TRBJ1-1; 9 nucleotides line up with TRBD1. The CDR3 loop spans 16 amino acids. Trimming removed 1 base from V and 1 base from J; junction bases left unmatched: 4. CDR1 LGHNA and CDR2 YSLEER come from the germline V gene. For the CDR3, the DNA is TGCGCCAGCAGCCAAGTTACAGGGGGCTGGAACACTGAAGCTTTCTTT. It yields the protein CASSQVTGGWNTEAFF.

The chain recombines TRBV7-2 with TRBJ2-5; D is undetermined. This CDR3 is 12 amino acids long. In germline, CDR1 is SGHTA, CDR2 FQGNSA. With 3 bases removed from V and 4 bases from J, the gap between germline ends came to 6 bases. This CDR3 is CASSLAIETQYF. The CDR3 nucleotides are TGTGCCAGCAGCTTGGCGATAGAGACCCAGTACTTC. The complete variable domain, with remaining parts taken from reference TRBV7-2 and TRBJ2-5, reads GAGVSQSPSNKVTEKGKDVELRCDPISGHTALYWYRQSLGQGLEFLIYFQGNSAPDKSGLPSDRFSAERTGGSVSTLTIQRTQQEDSAVYLCASSLAIETQYFGPGTRLLVL.

The V gene is TRBV14, the J gene TRBJ2-1; a possible D gene is TRBD1 (5 bases). The germline V and J ends were trimmed by 3 bases and 8 bases, with 20 bases remaining between them. The CDR3 covers 16 residues. CDR1 is SGHDN and CDR2 is FVKESK in the germline V gene. CDR3: CASSHLEASLGDEQFF. CDR3 nucleotide sequence: TGTGCCAGCAGCCACCTTGAAGCGTCCCTAGGGGATGAGCAGTTCTTC.

This clone has only a few counts. V and J are TRBV11-3 and TRBJ2-7; D unresolved. The CDR3 is 13 amino acids. Germline assignment: CDR1 SGHNT and CDR2 YENEEA. Trimming left V 1 base short and J 6 bases short, with 10 bases between. CDR3 DNA: TGTGCCAGCAGCTTAGGCTCGGCAGGCGAGCAGTACTTC. Translated, it gives CASSLGSAGEQYF.

The chain is built from TRBV6-1 and TRBJ2-7; 10 bases are a match to TRBD1. Germline CDR1 MNHNS, CDR2 SASEGT. CDR3 length: 15 residues. The trim removed 7 bases at V and 1 base at J, leaving 7 bases unmatched. For the CDR3, the DNA is TGTGCCAGCATTAAGCCGGGACAGGGGTCCTACGAGCAGTACTTC. It is translated as CASIKPGQGSYEQYF.

The chain's CDR3 is CASTSETYNEQFF. The DNA of the CDR3 is TGTGCCTCCACTAGCGAAACTTACAATGAGCAGTTCTTC. The V call is TRBV10-3, the J call TRBJ2-1, with TRBD2 identical over 7 bases. V dropped 11 bases and J dropped 4; count of bases not matched to a gene: 8. The germline gives CDR1 ENHRY, CDR2 SYGVKD. The length of the CDR3 is 13 residues.

The chain combines TRBV29-1 with TRBJ2-7; 9 bases fit TRBD1. V shed 4 bases and J 3 bases; nucleotides not matched to a gene: 7. In germline, CDR1 is SQVTM, CDR2 ANQGSEA. CDR3 length: 14 amino acids. In DNA, the CDR3 is TGCAGCGTTGGGGGGGGACAGGGTCTCTACGAGCAGTACTTC. Amino acids: CSVGGGQGLYEQYF.

The chain carries TRBV7-2 and TRBJ1-4; 9 positions agree with TRBD1. Trimming removed 4 bases from V and 7 bases from J; junction bases left unmatched: 4. Germline V gene lookup returns CDR1 SGHTA and CDR2 FQGNSA. The CDR3 runs 14 residues. CDR3 nucleotide sequence: TGTGCCAGCAGCTCATCGGGACAGGGTGAAAAACTGTTTTTT. This sequence encodes CASSSSGQGEKLFF.

Points on this clone: A read error may account for a junction end that differs from germline. The identical CDR3 is also encoded by other nucleotide sequences in the sample. The chain couples TRBV7-3 to TRBJ2-3; D may be TRBD2 (6 bases). CDR3 size: 14 residues. Germline V gives CDR1 SGHTA, CDR2 FQGTGA. CDR3 sequence reads: CASSLSSVSDTQYF. In nucleotides, the CDR3 is TGCGCCAGCAGCTTATCTAGCGTATCAGATACGCAGTATTTT.

This clone was found once. The chain has TRBV27 and TRBJ2-3, with 9 bases that match TRBD2. This CDR3 comprises 14 residues. V shed 8 bases, J shed 4 bases, and the junction held 7 bases outside the gene matches. CDR1 is MNHEY, CDR2 SMNVEV, per germline (reference sequence). CDR3 in amino acids: CASSAVAGADTQYF. DNA of the CDR3: TGTGCCAGCTCGGCGGTAGCGGGGGCAGATACGCAGTATTTT.

The chain employs TRBV5-6 and TRBJ1-2, with TRBD1 matching 7 bases. J gave up 4 bases and V 2 bases, and 8 bases lay outside the gene matches. Germline CDR1 and CDR2: SGHDT and YYEEEE. CDR3 length: 15 amino acids. The CDR3 nucleotides are TGTGCCAGCAGCTTCCGGGACAGAGATTCCTATGGCTACACCTTC. Its translation is CASSFRDRDSYGYTF.

V is TRBV28 and J is TRBJ1-2, with a weak D call TRBD1 (6 bases). The CDR3 length is 14 residues. Germline CDR1 and CDR2: MDHEN and SYDVKM. The V and J ends lost 6 bases and 8 bases respectively, with 19 bases between them. The CDR3 nucleotides are TGTGCCAGCAGCCCCGGGACACCTCTGGAGGGCTACACCTTC. Translation gives CASSPGTPLEGYTF.

This clone appeared once. This chain links TRBV18 with TRBJ1-2, with a weak D call TRBD1 (5 bases). The CDR3 covers 13 residues. The germline V gene encodes CDR1 KGHSH and CDR2 LQKENI. The V and J ends lost 2 bases and 8 bases respectively, with 12 bases between them. CDR3 region: CASSPNQGGGYTF. CDR3 in DNA: TGTGCCAGCTCACCAAACCAGGGTGGCGGCTACACCTTC. Full variable domain (missing parts from reference TRBV18 and TRBJ1-2): NAGVMQNPRHLVRRRGQEARLRCSPMKGHSHVYWYRQLPEEGLKFMVYLQKENIIDESGMPKERFSAEFPKEGPSILRIQQVVRGDSAAYFCASSPNQGGGYTFGSGTRLTVV.

The chain carries TRBV7-9 and TRBJ1-2, with D tentatively TRBD1 (6 bases). Germline V lookup: CDR1 SEHNR, CDR2 FQNEAQ (reference sequence). CDR3 length: 13 residues. Trimming removed 5 bases at V and 8 bases at J, with 15 bases between. CDR3 sequence reads: CASSAGGGVGYTF. CDR3 nucleotide sequence: TGTGCCAGCAGCGCTGGGGGCGGGGTAGGCTACACCTTC.

About this clone itself: One junction end disagrees with the germline gene, perhaps due to a read error. The chain is built from TRBV7-7 and TRBJ1-5; the match to TRBD1 covers 7 bases. The CDR3 extends over 13 amino acids. The germline V gene encodes CDR1 SSHAT and CDR2 FNYEAQ (reference sequence). The CDR3 loop reads CASSLNRGAPQHF. CDR3 sequence (DNA): TGTGCTAGCAGCTTAAACAGGGGTGCGCCCCAGCATTTT.

The V call is TRBV5-5, the J call TRBJ2-2; D not resolved. The CDR3 runs 12 residues. CDR1 and CDR2 (germline): SGHKS, YYEKEE (reference sequence). The V and J ends lost 5 bases and 4 bases respectively, with 6 bases between them. The DNA for the CDR3 is TGTGCCAGCAGTTCTTCCACCGGGGAGCTGTTTTTT. Translating gives CASSSSTGELFF.